Each of the 10 T cell receptor beta chains below was sequenced from the same sample in a study of beta chain features in type 1 diabetes. General study results and limits: Moderate yet significant TCRB CDR3 shortening was seen in Type 1 diabetes patients in all four CD4+ subsets.

Expressed TCRB transcripts were sequenced because the isolated RNA had all been reverse transcribed beforehand. Only in-frame clones appear in the TCRdb table, and some are missing; sequencing was by immunoSEQ multiplex PCR. The data hold 500,000 to 850,000 clones, with more than 13% observed a single time. Their antigens are not known. The sample consisted of naive CD4+ T cells from blood. All receptors come from a man younger than 35 with type 1 diabetes.

In this sample, this clone turned up a few times. J is TRBJ1-5 and V is TRBV7-9; 7 nucleotides agree with TRBD1. The CDR3 totals 16 residues. The V segment lost 6 bases and the J segment 1 base; nucleotides outside the gene matches: 9. The germline CDR1 and CDR2 sequences are SEHNR and FQNEAQ (reference sequence). The CDR3 loop reads CASSKGGGRSNQPQHF. The CDR3 DNA is TGTGCCAGCAGTAAAGGGGGCGGACGAAGCAATCAGCCCCAGCATTTT.

The chain carries TRBV30 and TRBJ2-7, with a tentative D call TRBD1 (6 bases). This CDR3 has 16 amino acids. V was pared by 3 bases and J by 2 bases, with 20 bases between. Germline CDR1 and CDR2: GTSNPN and SVGIG (reference sequence). The CDR3 DNA reads as TGTGCCTGGAGGGCCCCAGGGGCTAATTTGGCCTACGAGCAGTACTTC. Its protein product is CAWRAPGANLAYEQYF.

This clone was observed a handful of times. The rearrangement joins TRBV6-6 to TRBJ2-1; D assignment may be TRBD1 or TRBD2 (7 bases each). The V end was cut by 6 bases, the J end by 0 bases, with 12 bases between. Germline V gene sequence: CDR1 MNHNY, CDR2 SVGAGI (reference sequence). The CDR3 extends over 15 amino acids. The DNA for the CDR3 is TGTGCCAGCAGGGTCAGGGGGGGCTCCTACAATGAGCAGTTCTTC. Its translation is CASRVRGGSYNEQFF.

This clone was counted a few times. The chain joins TRBV30 to TRBJ2-1, with 9 positions matching TRBD1. V was pared by 3 bases and J by 1 base, with 10 bases of the junction left unmatched. Germline lookup yields CDR1 GTSNPN and CDR2 SVGIG (reference sequence). The CDR3 has 17 residues. DNA of the CDR3: TGTGCCTGGAGAGGGCACAGGGGGCCCCAATCCTACAATGAGCAGTTCTTC. It translates to CAWRGHRGPQSYNEQFF.

This sequence joins TRBV30 and TRBJ2-5; 8 nucleotides match TRBD2. Per the germline V gene, CDR1 is GTSNPN and CDR2 is SVGIG (reference sequence). The junction had 4 bases not matched to a gene; V was cut back by 0 bases and J by 4 bases. This CDR3 is 14 amino acids long. The CDR3 bases are TGTGCCTGGAGTGTACGGGGGGGGCGAGAGACCCAGTACTTC. This encodes CAWSVRGGRETQYF. Drawing the rest from reference TRBV30 and TRBJ2-5, the complete variable domain is SQTIHQWPATLVQPVGSPLSLECTVEGTSNPNLYWYRQAAGRGLQLLFYSVGIGQISSEVPQNLSASRPQDRQFILSSKKLLLSDSGFYLCAWSVRGGRETQYFGPGTRLLVL.

This clone showed up just a few times. The V and J genes are TRBV29-1 and TRBJ1-2, with 8 bases lining up with TRBD1. CDR1 SQVTM and CDR2 ANQGSEA come from the germline V gene. The CDR3 has 15 amino acids. V trimming: 7 bases; J trimming: 3 bases; junction bases outside the gene matches: 13. CDR3 DNA: TGCAGCGAATTACCCTGGACAGGGAAGGACTATGGCTACACCTTC. It codes for CSELPWTGKDYGYTF.

This chain connects TRBV19 to TRBJ2-7; perhaps TRBD2 as D (6 bases). CDR1 LNHDA and CDR2 SQIVND come from the germline V gene (reference sequence). The CDR3 extends over 13 amino acids. V lost 5 bases to trimming and J lost 0 bases, with 8 bases between them. This CDR3 is CASSPDYSYEQYF. CDR3 DNA sequence: TGTGCCAGTAGTCCGGACTACTCCTACGAGCAGTACTTC.

This clone has more than one count but fewer than ten. The rearrangement links TRBV19 to TRBJ2-3; D uncertain. Germline V gene sequence: CDR1 LNHDA, CDR2 SQIVND (reference sequence). V was cut by 10 bases and J by 5 bases, with 16 bases left in between. This CDR3 contains 13 residues. The CDR3 loop reads CATLSRGKDTQYF. The CDR3 DNA sequence: TGTGCCACCCTATCCCGCGGCAAAGATACGCAGTATTTT.

The chain joins TRBV30 to TRBJ1-2, with unresolved D. V was shortened by 0 bases and J by 6 bases, with 14 bases between the two germline ends. The CDR3 is 14 residues long. Germline assignment: CDR1 GTSNPN and CDR2 SVGIG (reference sequence). The CDR3 loop is CAWSVLKTRNGYTF. The CDR3, as DNA: TGTGCCTGGAGTGTACTCAAGACACGGAATGGCTACACCTTC.

The rearrangement links TRBV28 to TRBJ1-1, with D possibly being TRBD1 (5 bases). The germline CDR1 and CDR2 sequences are MDHEN and SYDVKM. This CDR3 region has 17 residues. V was trimmed by 5 bases and J by 1 base, leaving 20 bases between them. The CDR3 region is CASSLQEGAGTNTEAFF. The CDR3 DNA reads as TGTGCCAGCAGTCTCCAAGAAGGGGCGGGGACGAACACTGAAGCTTTCTTT.